Listed below are T cell receptor beta chains from one sample, sequenced in a study of vaccination and CD4 T cells after COVID-19. TCRdb re-called the PCR reads with MiXCR, one entry per CDR3 protein. This sample has fewer than 9,500 distinct CDR3 sequences, with about 49% found just once. Antigens of these TCRs are unknown. Sequenced: CD4+ T cells from blood, cultured in vitro. The receptors originated from a human donor who had recovered from COVID-19. Both conserved end residues are trimmed from each CDR3.

V	length	J	CDR3
TRBV6-1	13	TRBJ2-7	ASSDERTRRTEQY
TRBV28	11	TRBJ1-5	ASSFFGGQPQH
TRBV19	12	TRBJ1-1	ASNRGGANTEAF
TRBV20-1	14	TRBJ2-5	SARDFGGRPPETQY
TRBV25-1	12	TRBJ1-2	ASSDLSTPYGYT
TRBV6-1	14	TRBJ1-2	ASSENRGLGGYGYT
TRBV10-3	11	TRBJ1-1	AISEFGAAEAF
TRBV19	13	TRBJ1-2	ASSISNRAPYGYT
TRBV5-1	14	TRBJ2-7	ASSLGLAGAISEQY
TRBV6-5	12	TRBJ1-2	ASSYAEVNYGYT
TRBV7-2	13	TRBJ2-3	ASSLEPINGDTQY
TRBV20-1	11	TRBJ1-2	SARGGSNYGYT
TRBV19	14	TRBJ1-5	ASSLGRDRGYQPQH
TRBV11-3	13	TRBJ2-7	ASSLDERGRYEQY
TRBV7-3	11	TRBJ2-3	ASSTGPPDTQY
TRBV7-2	12	TRBJ1-1	ASSLEYMNTEAF
TRBV7-2	15	TRBJ1-6	ASSLASGGTYNSPLH
TRBV6-2/TRBV6-3	14	TRBJ1-1	ASSYYRGLADTEAF
TRBV15	16	TRBJ2-1	ATSRDDWAREGQDEQF
TRBV7-8	13	TRBJ1-2	ASSLDRGQNYGYT
TRBV7-9	14	TRBJ2-7	ASSPPPGQHSYEQY
TRBV12-3/TRBV12-4	14	TRBJ1-5	ASSPPGGPSFGPQH
TRBV18	13	TRBJ2-1	ASSPDRGGDNEQF
TRBV28	11	TRBJ1-2	ASRGDSNYGYT
TRBV27	13	TRBJ1-5	ASGLDSASHQPQH
TRBV19	13	TRBJ1-1	ASSIPGRVGTEAF
TRBV2	12	TRBJ1-1	ASSWDRGSTEAF
TRBV7-9	12	TRBJ2-1	ASGDTGGANEQF
TRBV7-2	11	TRBJ2-2	ASSPRGTGELF
TRBV19	13	TRBJ1-2	ASSMGTVVDYGYT
TRBV29-1	12	TRBJ2-2	SVATGLNTGELF
TRBV19	11	TRBJ1-2	ASEFSRFGGYT
TRBV18	11	TRBJ1-2	ASSPNEAYGYT
TRBV2	11	TRBJ1-1	ASIRGRNTEAF
TRBV20-1	12	TRBJ2-3	SARRSGPTDTQY
TRBV11-2	9	TRBJ2-5	ASSPGRNRY
TRBV7-9	14	TRBJ1-1	ASSLASLGRGHGAF
TRBV2	11	TRBJ1-2	AIQSTGRQGYT
TRBV20-1	11	TRBJ1-5	SARQGSNQPQH
TRBV6-2/TRBV6-3	12	TRBJ1-6	ASRLPIPNSPLH
TRBV2	14	TRBJ2-3	ASSASGGAVSDTQY
TRBV19	11	TRBJ1-2	ASSSNGGNGYT
TRBV7-3	17	TRBJ2-3	ASSPTGTSPYYSTDTQY
TRBV6-1	11	TRBJ1-1	ASSITGGPEAF